The TCR beta chain under discussion was sequenced for a study of monozygotic twins with inflammatory bowel disease. CDR3 length: 11 residues. Per germline, CDR1 DFQATT and CDR2 SNEGSKA (reference sequence). Without any T cell sorting, total RNA was isolated from whole blood. cDNA was made in eight separate reactions per sample. No DNA is given; TCRdb re-called the 5' RACE reads and lists each CDR3 protein once. This table lists roughly 100,000 distinct CDR3 sequences. General study points: Lower sharing of clonotypes with other individuals was seen in IBD patients than in healthy twins. This was most marked in patients showing signs of disease activity. IBD patients had lower TCRbeta diversity (inverse Simpson) than healthy co-twins.

A word on this clonotype: What it binds is not known.

Sequenced sample: blood. The TCR sequence derives from a human donor with ulcerative colitis or Crohn's disease, or a healthy co-twin of an affected twin (not recorded which). The J gene is TRBJ2-2, the V gene TRBV20-1. The CDR3 region is CSARRTGELFF.